Each of the 27 T cell receptor beta chains below was sequenced from the same sample in a study of control samples from healthy donors and cancer patients. The method was immunoSEQ multiplex PCR; TCRdb's version includes in-frame clones alone and lacks a portion of them. This sample has more than 95,000 clones, with about 92% found just once. Sequenced material: blood. These receptors originate from a man between 18 and 29 years old in good health.

The chain joins TRBV19 to TRBJ1-1; the D is unclear. The CDR3 spans 15 residues. Per germline, CDR1 LNHDA and CDR2 SQIVND (reference sequence). The V and J ends lost 6 bases and 1 base respectively, with 15 bases between them. CDR3 nucleotides: TGTGCCAGTAGCGCTGGGTCGTCGGGGAACACTGAAGCTTTCTTT. Translated, it gives CASSAGSSGNTEAFF.

V usage is TRBV29-1 and J usage is TRBJ1-1; TRBD1 aligns across 7 bases. Trimming took 6 bases from V and 0 from J; bases not matched to a gene: 7. Per the germline V gene, CDR1 is SQVTM and CDR2 is ANQGSEA. The CDR3 is made up of 14 amino acids. CDR3: CSVARGQLNTEAFF. CDR3 in DNA: TGCAGCGTCGCCAGGGGACAGTTGAACACTGAAGCTTTCTTT. The full variable domain, rest sourced from reference TRBV29-1 and TRBJ1-1, is SAVISQKPSRDICQRGTSLTIQCQVDSQVTMMFWYRQQPGQSLTLIATANQGSEATYESGFVIDKFPISRPNLTFSTLTVSNMSPEDSSIYLCSVARGQLNTEAFFGQGTRLTVV.

This clone was observed a single time. The V gene is TRBV11-3, the J gene TRBJ2-5; D is possibly TRBD1 (5 bases). V lost 5 bases to trimming and J lost 4 bases, with 11 bases between them. From germline, CDR1 is SGHNT and CDR2 YENEEA. This CDR3 has 13 residues. CDR3 sequence (DNA): TGTGCCAGCAGCAGGGGTTTCGGAGAGACCCAGTACTTC. This gives the protein CASSRGFGETQYF.

The chain links TRBV7-3 to TRBJ1-5, with TRBD1 matching over 8 bases. V lost 6 bases to trimming and J lost 4 bases; unmatched junction nucleotides: 8. Germline V lookup: CDR1 SGHTA, CDR2 FQGTGA. The CDR3 extends over 15 amino acids. As DNA, the CDR3 is TGTGCCAGCAGATTGCCGGGACAGGAAAATCAGCCCCAGCATTTT. Translation gives CASRLPGQENQPQHF.

This chain links TRBV27 with TRBJ2-3; TRBD2 might be the D (7 bases). The germline CDR1 and CDR2 sequences are MNHEY and SMNVEV (reference sequence). This CDR3 region has 15 residues. Trimming shortened V by 1 base and J by 2 bases, and 10 bases separated the two germline ends. In DNA, the CDR3 is TGTGCCAGCAGTTTATTTCGGGGGGCCACAGATACGCAGTATTTT. Its protein is CASSLFRGATDTQYF.

The CDR3 coding sequence is TGTGCCAGCAGGGCCCGAGCCGGGCTTGACGAGCAGTACTTC. Its translation is CASRARAGLDEQYF. The V gene is TRBV2, the J gene TRBJ2-7; D not certain. Trimming removed 6 bases at V and 5 bases at J, with 17 bases between. From germline, CDR1 is SNHLY and CDR2 FYNNEI. The length of the CDR3 is 14 residues.

The chain uses TRBV27 and TRBJ1-2, with 7 bases identical to TRBD1. The CDR3 covers 14 residues. The germline V gene encodes CDR1 MNHEY and CDR2 SMNVEV (reference sequence). The junction had 10 bases not matched to a gene; V was cut back by 5 bases and J by 7 bases. CDR3 in DNA: TGTGCCAGCAGTCCCTCCCCGACAGGGTCTGGCTACACCTTC. Amino acids: CASSPSPTGSGYTF.

This clone was recorded only once. The chain uses TRBV2 and TRBJ1-2; a weak D match, TRBD1 (5 bases). CDR1 and CDR2 (germline): SNHLY, FYNNEI. Trimming stripped 6 bases from V and 0 bases from J, with 14 bases between. The CDR3 has 15 residues. The CDR3 here is CASSHRGTTNYGYTF. As DNA, the CDR3 is TGTGCCAGCAGCCACCGGGGCACTACTAACTATGGCTACACCTTC.

The J gene is TRBJ1-1, the V gene TRBV19; D is undetermined. In germline, CDR1 is LNHDA, CDR2 SQIVND (reference sequence). Trimming took 3 bases from V and 7 from J, leaving 12 bases between them. The CDR3 totals 13 residues. The CDR3 here is CASSMGTQLEAFF. The DNA of the CDR3 is TGTGCCAGTAGTATGGGTACCCAACTTGAAGCTTTCTTT.

V gene TRBV3-1 (or the pseudogene TRBV3-2) combines with J gene TRBJ1-6, with D maybe TRBD1 (5 bases). Germline V gives CDR1 LGHDT, CDR2 YNNKEL (reference sequence). V dropped 1 base and J dropped 1 base, with 14 bases sitting between them. The CDR3 runs to 18 residues. This CDR3 is CASSQGGGAKSYNSPLHF. CDR3 nucleotides: TGTGCCAGCAGCCAAGGAGGAGGGGCTAAGTCCTATAATTCACCCCTCCACTTT.

The V gene is TRBV7-6, the J gene TRBJ2-1; D gene uncertain. The CDR3 has 14 amino acids. The germline V gene has CDR1 SGHVS and CDR2 FNYEAQ. The V gene lost 0 bases and the J gene lost 7 bases, with 10 bases spanning the gap. CDR3 sequence: CASSLAPVSNEQFF. DNA of the CDR3: TGTGCCAGCAGCTTAGCCCCAGTTTCGAATGAGCAGTTCTTC.

V usage is TRBV27 and J usage is TRBJ1-5, with D hard to call. Looked up from germline, CDR1 is MNHEY and CDR2 is SMNVEV (reference sequence). The V end lost 2 bases, the J end lost 4 bases, and 9 bases lay between the germline ends. CDR3 length: 14 residues. This chain's CDR3 is CASSLRGLNQPQHF. CDR3 coding DNA: TGTGCCAGCAGTTTAAGAGGGTTAAATCAGCCCCAGCATTTT.

The chain combines TRBV7-9 with TRBJ1-4, with D perhaps matching TRBD1 (5 bases). The V gene lost 4 bases and the J gene lost 5 bases, with 14 bases spanning the gap. CDR1 and CDR2 from the germline V gene are SEHNR and FQNEAQ (reference sequence). This CDR3 region has 15 residues. The DNA of the CDR3 is TGTGCCAGCAGCTGGGGAGACAGAAAAAATGAAAAACTGTTTTTT. It translates to CASSWGDRKNEKLFF.

The rearrangement joins TRBV24-1 to TRBJ2-2; TRBD1 or TRBD2 may be the D gene (6 bases each). CDR1 KGHDR and CDR2 SFDVKD come from the germline V gene. V lost 4 bases and J 0 bases, leaving 11 bases between the germline ends. This CDR3 region has 16 residues. CDR3 coding DNA: TGTGCCACCAGTGAGCACGGGGGCGCGAACACCGGGGAGCTGTTTTTT. It specifies CATSEHGGANTGELFF.

The rearrangement joins TRBV6-5 to TRBJ2-5; 8 nucleotides align to TRBD2. V dropped 1 base and J dropped 2; count of bases not matched to a gene: 6. The CDR3 contains 16 residues. Germline CDR1 and CDR2: MNHEY and SVGAGI. CDR3 amino acids: CASSYFGGGIQETQYF. The CDR3 DNA sequence: TGTGCCAGCAGTTACTTCGGCGGGGGGATACAAGAGACCCAGTACTTC.

This chain connects TRBV2 to TRBJ2-7; TRBD1 is a possible D gene (6 bases). The CDR3 is 15 residues long. The V and J ends lost 2 bases and 3 bases respectively, with 14 bases between them. Germline CDR1 reads SNHLY; CDR2 reads FYNNEI. CDR3 sequence reads: CASSESWGPFYEQYF. CDR3 nucleotide sequence: TGTGCCAGCAGTGAATCGTGGGGGCCGTTCTACGAGCAGTACTTC.

The rearrangement links TRBV30 to TRBJ1-1; D not resolved. The CDR3 is made up of 15 amino acids. V shed 0 bases and J shed 1 base, with 12 bases lying between them. CDR1 and CDR2 (germline): GTSNPN, SVGIG (reference sequence). The CDR3 nucleotides are TGTGCCTGGAGTGTAGGCCTCGGGAGGAACACTGAAGCTTTCTTT. Amino acids: CAWSVGLGRNTEAFF.

The chain recombines TRBV19 with TRBJ1-2; possible D gene TRBD1, 5 bases. CDR1 LNHDA and CDR2 SQIVND come from the germline V gene (reference sequence). The CDR3 is made up of 11 amino acids. Trimming removed 6 bases at V and 6 bases at J, with 8 bases between. This CDR3 reads CASRWGDGYTF. The CDR3 bases are TGTGCCAGTAGATGGGGGGATGGCTACACCTTC.

The chain combines TRBV18 with TRBJ1-1; the D gene is possibly TRBD1 (5 bases). Germline V lookup: CDR1 KGHSH, CDR2 LQKENI. This CDR3 has 16 amino acids. Trimming left V 3 bases short and J 0 bases short, with 14 bases between. The CDR3 protein is CASSPQQGTVNTEAFF. Written as DNA, the CDR3 is TGTGCCAGCTCACCCCAGCAGGGAACGGTGAACACTGAAGCTTTCTTT.

This chain uses TRBV6-2 or TRBV6-3 with TRBJ2-1; D unresolved. Trimming took off 2 bases at V and 8 bases at J, with 13 bases between the two ends. Germline CDR1 and CDR2: MNHEY and SVGEGT. The CDR3 contains 14 residues. CDR3 DNA sequence: TGTGCCAGCAGTTACCCAACCCAAGGAGATGAGCAGTTCTTC. Residues: CASSYPTQGDEQFF.

This chain connects TRBV6-1 to TRBJ1-2; D not resolved. The CDR3 contains 15 residues. V was cut by 2 bases and J by 5 bases, with 15 bases left in between. Germline values: CDR1 MNHNS, CDR2 SASEGT. The CDR3: CASSEKAGPTYGYTF. The CDR3 DNA reads TGTGCCAGCAGTGAAAAGGCAGGTCCAACGTATGGCTACACCTTC.

The chain recombines TRBV7-8 with TRBJ1-4; the D gene is possibly TRBD1 (6 bases). The CDR3 extends over 15 amino acids. Germline CDR1 reads SGHVS; CDR2 reads FQNEAQ. V was pared by 0 bases and J by 8 bases, with 13 bases between. The CDR3 DNA is TGTGCCAGCAGCTTAGCGCCCAGGGGAGAGGAAAAACTGTTTTTT. Protein sequence: CASSLAPRGEEKLFF. The entire variable domain, with the rest obtained from reference TRBV7-8 and TRBJ1-4, is as follows: GAGVSQSPRYKVAKRGQDVALRCDPISGHVSLFWYQQALGQGPEFLTYFQNEAQLDKSGLPSDRFFAERPEGSVSTLKIQRTQQEDSAVYLCASSLAPRGEEKLFFGSGTQLSVL.

The chain carries TRBV6-5 and TRBJ2-1, with D perhaps matching TRBD2 (5 bases). The CDR3 sequence is 13 residues long. V lost 6 bases and J lost 2, with 8 bases in between. Per germline, CDR1 MNHEY and CDR2 SVGAGI. The CDR3: CASSGVTYNEQFF. The CDR3 DNA follows: TGTGCCAGCAGCGGGGTCACCTACAATGAGCAGTTCTTC.

About this clone: The germline gene is not matched at one end of the junction; a read error may be the cause. The chain carries TRBV14 and TRBJ2-3, with a weak D call TRBD1 (5 bases). Per germline, CDR1 SGHDN and CDR2 FVKESK. The CDR3 runs 12 residues. The CDR3 reads CASSQDRGSRNF. CDR3 in DNA: TGTGCCAGCAGCCAAGATAGGGGCAGCCGTAATTTT.

This clone was observed a single time. V is TRBV27 and J is TRBJ1-5; 9 bases are a match to TRBD1. The CDR3 loop spans 16 amino acids. Trimming took 4 bases from V and 0 from J; bases not matched to a gene: 4. Per germline, CDR1 MNHEY and CDR2 SMNVEV (reference sequence). The CDR3 region is CASSYTGGYSNQPQHF. The DNA of the CDR3 is TGTGCCAGCAGTTACACAGGGGGCTATAGCAATCAGCCCCAGCATTTT.

The rearrangement uses TRBV7-9 and TRBJ2-2; D unresolved. Trimming removed 4 bases at V and 6 bases at J, with 3 bases between. The CDR3 sequence is 11 residues long. Germline assignment: CDR1 SEHNR and CDR2 FQNEAQ (reference sequence). CDR3 bases: TGTGCCAGCAGCTCCCCCGGGGAGCTGTTTTTT. It translates to CASSSPGELFF. Complete variable domain (other parts from reference TRBV7-9 and TRBJ2-2): DTGVSQNPRHKITKRGQNVTFRCDPISEHNRLYWYRQTLGQGPEFLTYFQNEAQLEKSRLLSDRFSAERPKGSFSTLEIQRTEQGDSAMYLCASSSPGELFFGEGSRLTVL.

V usage is TRBV13 and J usage is TRBJ1-3; unclear D gene. The CDR3 has 13 residues. CDR1 is PRHDT and CDR2 is FYEKMQ in the germline V gene (reference sequence). V gave up 1 base and J gave up 4 bases, with 5 bases separating them. The CDR3 region is CASSLEGGNTIYF. The CDR3 nucleotides read TGTGCCAGCAGCTTAGAAGGGGGAAACACCATATATTTT.